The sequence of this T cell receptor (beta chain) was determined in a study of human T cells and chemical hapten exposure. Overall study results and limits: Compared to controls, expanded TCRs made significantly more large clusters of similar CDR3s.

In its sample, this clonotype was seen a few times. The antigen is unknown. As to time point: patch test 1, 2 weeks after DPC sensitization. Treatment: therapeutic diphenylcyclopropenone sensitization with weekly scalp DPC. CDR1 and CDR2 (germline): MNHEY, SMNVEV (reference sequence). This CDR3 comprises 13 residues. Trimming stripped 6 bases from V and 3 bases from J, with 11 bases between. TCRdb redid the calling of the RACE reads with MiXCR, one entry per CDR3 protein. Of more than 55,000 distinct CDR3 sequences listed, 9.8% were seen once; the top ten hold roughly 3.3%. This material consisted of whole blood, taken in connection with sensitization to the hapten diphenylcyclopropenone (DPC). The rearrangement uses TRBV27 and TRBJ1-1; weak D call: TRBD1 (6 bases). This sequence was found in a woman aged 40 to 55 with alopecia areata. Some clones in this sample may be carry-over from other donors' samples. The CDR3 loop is CASRTDSHTEAFF. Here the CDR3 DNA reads TGTGCCAGCAGGACGGACAGCCACACTGAAGCTTTCTTT.